This passage covers 2 T cell receptor beta chains from one sample sequenced in a study of blood T cell repertoires in COVID-19. This table comes from immunoSEQ multiplex PCR, and its TCRdb copy is limited to in-frame clones, with some not included. The sample shows approximately 150,000 clones, about 79% of them seen only once. The sample was PBMCs or T cells enriched from blood (not recorded which). Receptor source: a man between 50 and 59 years old who had recovered from COVID-19.

This chain links TRBV30 with TRBJ1-5; weak D call: TRBD1 (6 bases). V lost 2 bases and J lost 3, with 14 bases in between. There are 15 residues in the CDR3. Germline V gene lookup returns CDR1 GTSNPN and CDR2 SVGIG (reference sequence). The CDR3 bases are TGTGCCTGGAGTAACCCGGGACAATACAATCAGCCCCAGCATTTT. It encodes CAWSNPGQYNQPQHF.

The V and J genes are TRBV28 and TRBJ2-5; 11 bases fit TRBD2. The CDR3 runs 15 residues. The germline V gene encodes CDR1 MDHEN and CDR2 SYDVKM. The trim removed 6 bases at V and 6 bases at J, leaving 9 bases unmatched. CDR3 coding DNA: TGTGCCAGCAGAGAAGGACTAGCGGGTAGGAAGACCCAGTACTTC. Protein product: CASREGLAGRKTQYF. Together with reference TRBV28 and TRBJ2-5, the CDR3 gives the full variable domain: DVKVTQSSRYLVKRTGEKVFLECVQDMDHENMFWYRQDPGLGLRLIYFSYDVKMKEKGDIPEGYSVSREKKERFSLILESASTNQTSMYLCASREGLAGRKTQYFGPGTRLLVL.